What follows are 24 T cell receptor beta chains derived from one specimen sequenced in a study of T cells in Graves' hyperthyroidism and ophthalmopathy (dated 2019 in TCRdb). The library came from multiplex PCR. Sequencing was carried out with an Illumina HiSeq 2000. Amplification of TCR beta CDR3 regions was carried out from RNA transcripts. The first round of RT-PCR for the TCR CDR3 was performed with the HTBI primer set and the Qiagen OneStep RT-PCR kit. TCRdb cleaned the public reads at Q25 with fastp, built clones with MiXCR and kept in-frame beta chains. Merged by CDR3 protein, the rows form single entries marked with the most common genes and DNA. The sample contains hundreds of thousands of distinct CDR3 sequences, under 15% of them found a single time. The leading ten clones occupy 4.3% of the sample. The specimen was blood. The receptors come from a woman aged 40 to 50 with Graves' ophthalmopathy.

This clonotype was recorded at least ten times. The V and J genes are TRBV28 and TRBJ2-5, with no clear D. Per the germline V gene, CDR1 is MDHEN and CDR2 is SYDVKM. V was trimmed by 7 bases and J by 5 bases, leaving 14 bases between them. This CDR3 region has 13 residues. CDR3 DNA: TGTGCCAGCACCTTAGGCATACGGGAGACCCAGTACTTC. Encoded protein: CASTLGIRETQYF. The entire variable domain, with the rest obtained from reference TRBV28 and TRBJ2-5, is as follows: DVKVTQSSRYLVKRTGEKVFLECVQDMDHENMFWYRQDPGLGLRLIYFSYDVKMKEKGDIPEGYSVSREKKERFSLILESASTNQTSMYLCASTLGIRETQYFGPGTRLLVL.

Ten or more counts support this clonotype. The rearrangement uses TRBV4-1 and TRBJ2-7; the match to TRBD1 covers 8 bases. The CDR3 contains 13 residues. Losses at the gene ends were 0 bases for V and 12 bases for J; bases not matched to a gene: 7. Germline-derived CDR1 and CDR2 are MGHRA and YSYEKL. The CDR3 DNA is TGCGCCAGCAGCCAAGACACAGGGGGATGGCTGTACTTC. Translation: CASSQDTGGWLYF.

This clonotype was seen repeatedly, ten times or more. The chain carries TRBV12-3 or TRBV12-4 and TRBJ2-5; D is perhaps TRBD2 (6 bases). CDR3 length: 13 residues. V lost 10 bases, J lost 2 bases, and 14 bases lay in between. CDR3 residues: CATRVGGQETQYF. In DNA form, the CDR3 reads TGTGCCACCAGGGTCGGGGGTCAAGAGACCCAGTACTTC.

In this sample, this clonotype turned up a few times. The rearrangement links TRBV29-1 to TRBJ2-2; 11 bases line up with TRBD2. V gave up 7 bases and J gave up 0 bases; unmatched junction bases: 7. The CDR3 extends over 16 amino acids. Germline CDR1 reads SQVTM; CDR2 reads ANQGSEA. The CDR3 protein is CSGSGLAESNTGELFF. Here the CDR3 DNA reads TGCAGCGGCTCGGGACTAGCGGAGTCGAACACCGGGGAGCTGTTTTTT.

This clonotype was detected only a few times. V and J are TRBV5-1 and TRBJ2-1, with TRBD2 identical over 8 bases. V gave up 4 bases and J gave up 8 bases; unmatched junction bases: 11. The CDR3 sequence is 15 residues long. CDR1 SGHRS and CDR2 YFSETQ come from the germline V gene. This CDR3 is CASSPLAAQGDEQFF. The CDR3 DNA reads as TGCGCCAGCAGCCCACTAGCGGCCCAAGGGGATGAGCAGTTCTTC.

The CDR3 sequence: CASTTQLNTEAFF. CDR3 sequence (DNA): TGTGCCAGCACCACCCAGCTAAACACTGAAGCTTTCTTT. The chain combines TRBV6-2 or TRBV6-3 with TRBJ1-1; D is ambiguous. Germline assignment: CDR1 MNHEY and CDR2 SVGEGT. V lost 7 bases and J 2 bases, leaving 11 bases between the germline ends. CDR3 length equals 13 residues.

The sample holds a few counts of this clonotype. This chain connects TRBV5-1 to TRBJ1-2; 9 bases fit TRBD1. The germline gives CDR1 SGHRS, CDR2 YFSETQ. Trimming took 0 bases from V and 3 from J; bases not matched to a gene: 6. CDR3 length: 16 residues. Here the CDR3 DNA reads TGCGCCAGCAGCTTGGCCACAGGGGGCTTGTACTATGGCTACACCTTC. Residues: CASSLATGGLYYGYTF.

This clonotype has at least ten counts. The chain couples TRBV6-1 to TRBJ1-1; D is possibly TRBD1 (5 bases). This CDR3 is built from 15 residues. CDR1 and CDR2 from the germline V gene are MNHNS and SASEGT. Between the trimmed V and J ends, which lost 8 bases and 4 bases, there was a span of 20 bases. In DNA, the CDR3 is TGTGCCAGCCTCACCACTTCAGGGACGGGCACTGAAGCTTTCTTT. It yields the protein CASLTTSGTGTEAFF.

The V gene is TRBV29-1, the J gene TRBJ2-7; D may be TRBD1 or TRBD2 (5 bases each). Germline lookup yields CDR1 SQVTM and CDR2 ANQGSEA. Trimming pared 4 bases from V and 3 bases from J, leaving 7 bases between. The CDR3 has 11 residues. The chain's CDR3 is CSVVRGYEQYF. CDR3 in DNA: TGCAGCGTTGTGAGGGGCTACGAGCAGTACTTC.

The sample holds a few counts of this clonotype. The chain couples TRBV14 to TRBJ1-2; 8 bases agree with TRBD1. The germline V gene encodes CDR1 SGHDN and CDR2 FVKESK. The CDR3 has 15 amino acids. Germline trimming cut 2 bases from V and 4 bases from J; bases unmatched to any gene: 6. The CDR3 bases are TGTGCCAGCAGCCAACAGGGGGCCATTGGCTATGGCTACACCTTC. Protein product: CASSQQGAIGYGYTF.

This chain connects TRBV4-3 to TRBJ2-7, with D possibly matching TRBD2 (7 bases). The CDR3 extends over 15 amino acids. Germline CDR1 and CDR2: LGHNA and YSLEER. V shed 1 base and J shed 2 bases, with 12 bases lying between them. The DNA for the CDR3 is TGCGCCAGCAGCCAAGGGAAGCGGGACACCTACGAGCAGTACTTC. It is translated as CASSQGKRDTYEQYF.

This clonotype was recorded many times. V is TRBV30 and J is TRBJ2-7; D might be TRBD1 (6 bases). Germline-derived CDR1 and CDR2 are GTSNPN and SVGIG (reference sequence). The CDR3 runs 13 residues. With 2 bases removed from V and 6 bases from J, the gap between germline ends came to 14 bases. CDR3 DNA sequence: TGTGCCTGGAGTCTGGGGGCGATTTCCGAGCAGTACTTC. Its translation is CAWSLGAISEQYF.

This clonotype has a count of ten or more. This chain connects TRBV7-9 to TRBJ2-5, with 10 bases identical to TRBD1. V was pared by 7 bases and J by 5 bases, with 4 bases of the junction left unmatched. Per the germline V gene, CDR1 is SEHNR and CDR2 is FQNEAQ (reference sequence). The length of the CDR3 is 13 residues. CDR3 sequence reads: CASKGTGEETQYF. CDR3 coding DNA: TGTGCCAGCAAAGGGACAGGGGAGGAGACCCAGTACTTC.

In this sample, this clonotype turned up many times. The chain couples TRBV20-1 to TRBJ2-6; D might be TRBD1 (5 bases). The CDR3 sequence is 17 residues long. Trimming took 6 bases from V and 0 from J, leaving 18 bases between them. Per germline, CDR1 DFQATT and CDR2 SNEGSKA (reference sequence). In DNA form, the CDR3 reads TGCAGTGCAGACAGACACACACCCCGCTCTGGGGCCAACGTCCTGACTTTC. Encoded protein: CSADRHTPRSGANVLTF.

This clonotype was found a few times. This chain links TRBV6-2 or TRBV6-3 with TRBJ2-7; TRBD2 agrees at 8 bases. The V and J ends lost 5 bases and 4 bases, in that order; junction bases with no gene match: 7. The CDR3 covers 14 residues. Germline V CDR1 and CDR2: MNHEY, SVGEGT. The CDR3 DNA reads TGTGCCAGCAGTGCCATGCGGGAGGCATACGAGCAGTACTTC. This translates into CASSAMREAYEQYF.

Many counts were recorded for this clonotype. J is TRBJ1-1 and V is TRBV18; 8 positions match TRBD1. Germline V gene lookup returns CDR1 KGHSH and CDR2 LQKENI. Trimming cost V 1 base and J 0 bases; bases outside gene matches: 4. The CDR3 is made up of 16 amino acids. CDR3 residues: CASSPRDRNMNTEAFF. The DNA for the CDR3 is TGTGCCAGCTCACCACGGGACAGGAATATGAACACTGAAGCTTTCTTT. Using reference TRBV18 and TRBJ1-1 for the parts outside the CDR3, the full variable domain is NAGVMQNPRHLVRRRGQEARLRCSPMKGHSHVYWYRQLPEEGLKFMVYLQKENIIDESGMPKERFSAEFPKEGPSILRIQQVVRGDSAAYFCASSPRDRNMNTEAFFGQGTRLTVV.

The V and J genes are TRBV28 and TRBJ1-5; D remains ambiguous. CDR1 and CDR2 from the germline V gene are MDHEN and SYDVKM. The CDR3 has 12 residues. Trimming left V 10 bases short and J 5 bases short, with 12 bases between. CDR3 DNA sequence: TGTGCCACCCAGGAAATTTATCAGCCCCAGCATTTT. Translated, it gives CATQEIYQPQHF.

On this clonotype: Relative to the germline gene, one junction end is altered; a read error may explain this. The chain is built from TRBV7-3 and TRBJ2-3; 9 bases are a match to TRBD2. CDR1 and CDR2 from the germline V gene are SGHTA and FQGTGA. This CDR3 is built from 11 residues. DNA for the CDR3: TGTGCCAGCAGTTCTAGCGGGATTTTGGTATTT. This sequence encodes CASSSSGILVF.

This clonotype was counted at least ten times. V usage is TRBV12-3 or TRBV12-4 and J usage is TRBJ2-5; D is unresolved. Trimming pared 3 bases from V and 4 bases from J, leaving 9 bases between. The CDR3 loop spans 13 amino acids. CDR3 nucleotides: TGTGCCAGCAGTTTTAGCTGGGGAGAGACCCAGTACTTC. As protein: CASSFSWGETQYF.

The chain has TRBV29-1 and TRBJ2-7; no clear D gene. The CDR3 is made up of 12 amino acids. Trimming pared 2 bases from V and 5 bases from J, leaving 10 bases between. Germline CDR1 SQVTM, CDR2 ANQGSEA. CDR3 protein: CSVESPTDEQYF. The CDR3 bases are TGCAGCGTTGAATCCCCGACGGACGAGCAGTACTTC.

This clonotype was counted only a few times. The rearrangement joins TRBV12-3 or TRBV12-4 to TRBJ2-5; 10 positions match TRBD2. There are 15 residues in the CDR3. With V trimmed by 8 bases and J by 2 bases, 8 bases remained unmatched. The CDR3 DNA is TGTGCCAGCCGCGGGCTAGCGGGAGAACAAGAGACCCAGTACTTC. It yields the protein CASRGLAGEQETQYF.

This clonotype showed up many times. The rearrangement uses TRBV9 and TRBJ2-5; unclear D gene. Germline values: CDR1 SGDLS, CDR2 YYNGEE. Trimming cost V 5 bases and J 4 bases, with 12 bases left between them. The CDR3 runs 13 residues. CDR3 residues: CASSGEPRETQYF. The CDR3 nucleotides read TGTGCCAGCAGTGGAGAACCCCGAGAGACCCAGTACTTC.

This clonotype came up a few times. The chain employs TRBV3-1 and TRBJ2-5, with D possibly matching TRBD1 (6 bases). Germline assignment: CDR1 LGHDT and CDR2 YNNKEL (reference sequence). V was cut by 5 bases and J by 5 bases, with 12 bases left in between. The CDR3 extends over 13 amino acids. The CDR3 sequence: CASSFRGFETQYF. DNA of the CDR3: TGTGCCAGCAGCTTCAGGGGATTCGAGACCCAGTACTTC.

This clonotype was seen ten or more times. The V call is TRBV7-8, the J call TRBJ2-5, with 10 bases lining up with TRBD1. V was clipped by 0 bases and J by 7 bases; unmatched bases: 5. This CDR3 has 15 residues. Germline lookup yields CDR1 SGHVS and CDR2 FQNEAQ. This chain's CDR3 is CASSLAGQGVATQYF. As DNA, the CDR3 is TGTGCCAGCAGCTTAGCCGGACAGGGGGTGGCGACCCAGTACTTC.